This record looks at one T cell receptor (beta chain) sequence and its context. 13 Jbeta primers and 60 Vbeta primers were used for the PCR. Sequencing used immunoSEQ multiplex PCR; TCRdb keeps in-frame clones, though not all of them. Here the sample spans roughly 140,000 clones, around 75% being singletons. The data are from a study of cytomegalovirus exposure and HLA in healthy donors. The CDR3 is 13 amino acids. Germline V gene lookup returns CDR1 MNHEY and CDR2 SVGAGI. Trimming shortened V by 5 bases and J by 5 bases, and 12 bases separated the two germline ends. The specimen sequenced was PBMCs. The V and J genes are TRBV6-5 and TRBJ2-5; a possible D gene is TRBD1 (6 bases). The receptor comes from a man aged 18 to 29 in good health and CMV-seronegative. This chain's CDR3 is CASSPRGEETQYF. CDR3 DNA: TGTGCCAGCAGTCCCAGGGGAGAGGAGACCCAGTACTTC.